This TCR beta chain emerged from a study of T cells in Graves' hyperthyroidism and ophthalmopathy. TCR beta CDR3 regions were amplified from RNA. The TCR CDR3 was amplified in a first-round RT-PCR using the HTBI primer set. From the multiplex PCR reads, TCRdb called clonotypes with MiXCR, one entry per CDR3 protein. This sample yields about 260,000 distinct CDR3 sequences, of which 16% are seen a single time; around 30% belongs to the top ten. A NOSPECS grade of at least 4, a Clinical Activity Score of at least 3 and duration under 3 months were recorded in ophthalmopathy patients. On the basis of clinical symptoms, serum thyroxine and TRAb, thyroid ultrasound and orbital computed tomography, diagnoses were made. Study-wide results and caveats: For ophthalmopathy, model prediction preceded onset by a median about 6 months. The majority of expanded thyroid clonotypes above 0.001 also appeared in blood.

This clonotype was counted ten times or more. Its antigen remains unidentified. The clonotype originates from a woman in her late teens or twenties with Graves' ophthalmopathy. What was sequenced was blood.

The CDR3 DNA reads TGTGCCAGCAGCTTAAATAGGGTAGCGGGGGGCTCGGAGACCCAGTACTTC. This codes for CASSLNRVAGGSETQYF. The V and J genes are TRBV7-3 and TRBJ2-5; the match to TRBD2 covers 10 bases. CDR3 size: 17 residues. Germline CDR1 SGHTA, CDR2 FQGTGA. The trim removed 1 base at V and 5 bases at J, leaving 10 bases unmatched. Using reference TRBV7-3 and TRBJ2-5 for the parts outside the CDR3, the full variable domain is GAGVSQTPSNKVTEKGKYVELRCDPISGHTALYWYRQSLGQGPEFLIYFQGTGAADDSGLPNDRFFAVRPEGSVSTLKIQRTERGDSAVYLCASSLNRVAGGSETQYFGPGTRLLVL.